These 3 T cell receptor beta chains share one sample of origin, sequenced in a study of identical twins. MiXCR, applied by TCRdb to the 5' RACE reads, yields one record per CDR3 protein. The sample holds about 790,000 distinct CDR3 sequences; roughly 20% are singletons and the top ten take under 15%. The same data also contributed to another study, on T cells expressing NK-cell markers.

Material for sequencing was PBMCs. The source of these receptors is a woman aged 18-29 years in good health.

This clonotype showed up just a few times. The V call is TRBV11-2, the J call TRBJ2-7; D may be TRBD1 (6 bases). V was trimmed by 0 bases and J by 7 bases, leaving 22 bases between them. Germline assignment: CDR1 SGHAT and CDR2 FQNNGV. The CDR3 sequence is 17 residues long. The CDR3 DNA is TGTGCCAGCAGCTTAGAAGTGCAGGGGTGGGCAATGGGTGAGCAGTACTTC. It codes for CASSLEVQGWAMGEQYF.

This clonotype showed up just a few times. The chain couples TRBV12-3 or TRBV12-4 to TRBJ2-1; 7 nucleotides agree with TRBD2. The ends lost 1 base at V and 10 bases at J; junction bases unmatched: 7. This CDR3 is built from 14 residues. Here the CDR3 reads CASSLGWGGAEQFF. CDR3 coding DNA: TGTGCCAGCAGTTTAGGCTGGGGGGGTGCAGAGCAGTTCTTC.

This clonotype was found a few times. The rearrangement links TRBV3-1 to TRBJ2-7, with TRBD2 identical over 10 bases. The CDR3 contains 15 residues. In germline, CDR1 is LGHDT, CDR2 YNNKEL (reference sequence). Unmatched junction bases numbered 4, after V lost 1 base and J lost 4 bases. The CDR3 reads CASSQGAGGVYEQYF. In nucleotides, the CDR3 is TGTGCCAGCAGCCAAGGAGCGGGAGGGGTTTACGAGCAGTACTTC.